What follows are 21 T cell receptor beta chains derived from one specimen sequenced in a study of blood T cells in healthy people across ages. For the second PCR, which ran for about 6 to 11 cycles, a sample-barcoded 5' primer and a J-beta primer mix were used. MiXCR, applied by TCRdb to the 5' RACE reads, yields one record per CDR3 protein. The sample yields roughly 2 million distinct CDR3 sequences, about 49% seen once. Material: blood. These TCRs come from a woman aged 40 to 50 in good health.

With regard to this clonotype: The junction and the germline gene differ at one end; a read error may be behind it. The CDR3, as DNA: TGTGCTAGCAGCTTAGTAAAGGGGGCGGTAGAGACCCAGTACTTC. Residues: CASSLVKGAVETQYF. This rearrangement joins TRBV7-7 to TRBJ2-5, with TRBD1 matching 7 bases. CDR1 and CDR2 from the germline V gene are SSHAT and FNYEAQ (reference sequence). The length of the CDR3 is 15 residues.

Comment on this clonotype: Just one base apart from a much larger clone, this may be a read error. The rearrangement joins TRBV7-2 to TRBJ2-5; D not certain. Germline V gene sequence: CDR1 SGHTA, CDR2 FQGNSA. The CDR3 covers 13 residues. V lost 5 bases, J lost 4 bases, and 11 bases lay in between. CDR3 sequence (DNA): TGTGCCAGCAGCGTATCCTACGGAGAGACCCAGTACTTC. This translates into CASSVSYGETQYF.

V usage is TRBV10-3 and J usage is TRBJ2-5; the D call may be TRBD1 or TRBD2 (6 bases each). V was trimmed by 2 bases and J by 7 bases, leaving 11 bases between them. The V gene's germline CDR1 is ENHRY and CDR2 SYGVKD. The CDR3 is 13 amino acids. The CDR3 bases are TGTGCCATCAGTGAGGCTAAGGGGGGGACCCAGTACTTC. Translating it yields CAISEAKGGTQYF.

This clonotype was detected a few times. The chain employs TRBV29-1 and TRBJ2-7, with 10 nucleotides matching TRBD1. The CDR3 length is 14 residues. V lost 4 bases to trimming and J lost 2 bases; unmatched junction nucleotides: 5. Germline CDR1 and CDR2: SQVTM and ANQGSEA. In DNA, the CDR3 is TGCAGCGTTGTGTTCGGGACAGGGGCCTACGAGCAGTACTTC. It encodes CSVVFGTGAYEQYF.

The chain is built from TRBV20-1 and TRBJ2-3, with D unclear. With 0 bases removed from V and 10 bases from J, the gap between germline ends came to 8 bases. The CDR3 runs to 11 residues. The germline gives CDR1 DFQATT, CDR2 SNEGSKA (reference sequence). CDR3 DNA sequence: TGCAGTGCTAGAGATTTTGCGGCGCAGTATTTT. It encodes CSARDFAAQYF.

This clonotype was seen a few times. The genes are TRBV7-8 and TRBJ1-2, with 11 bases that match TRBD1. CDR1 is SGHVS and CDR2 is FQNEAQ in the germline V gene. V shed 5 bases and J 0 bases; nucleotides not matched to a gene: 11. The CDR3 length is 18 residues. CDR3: CASSPTGQGAVPNYGYTF. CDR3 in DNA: TGTGCCAGCAGCCCAACCGGACAGGGGGCCGTACCTAACTATGGCTACACCTTC. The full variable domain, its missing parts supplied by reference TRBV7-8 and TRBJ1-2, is GAGVSQSPRYKVAKRGQDVALRCDPISGHVSLFWYQQALGQGPEFLTYFQNEAQLDKSGLPSDRFFAERPEGSVSTLKIQRTQQEDSAVYLCASSPTGQGAVPNYGYTFGSGTRLTVV.

The CDR3 is CASSLLGSTYEQYF. In DNA form, the CDR3 reads TGCGCCAGCAGCTTGCTGGGCAGTACCTACGAGCAGTACTTC. The V call is TRBV5-1, the J call TRBJ2-7; no reliable D call. This CDR3 spans 14 amino acids. V lost 1 base and J 2 bases, leaving 10 bases between the germline ends. Per the germline V gene, CDR1 is SGHRS and CDR2 is YFSETQ. Combining the CDR3 with reference TRBV5-1 and TRBJ2-7 gives the whole variable domain KAGVTQTPRYLIKTRGQQVTLSCSPISGHRSVSWYQQTPGQGLQFLFEYFSETQRNKGNFPGRFSGRQFSNSRSEMNVSTLELGDSALYLCASSLLGSTYEQYFGPGTRLTVT.

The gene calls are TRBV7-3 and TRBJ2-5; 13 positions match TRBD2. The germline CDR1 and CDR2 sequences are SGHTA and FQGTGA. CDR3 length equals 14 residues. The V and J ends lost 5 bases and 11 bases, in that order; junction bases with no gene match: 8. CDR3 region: CASSPRTSGGQQYF. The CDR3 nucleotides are TGTGCCAGCAGCCCAAGGACTAGCGGGGGACAGCAGTACTTC.

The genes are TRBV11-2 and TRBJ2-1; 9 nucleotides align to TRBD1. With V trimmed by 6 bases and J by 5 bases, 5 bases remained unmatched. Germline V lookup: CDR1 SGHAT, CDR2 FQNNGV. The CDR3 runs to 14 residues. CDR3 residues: CASRQGQGDNEQFF. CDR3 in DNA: TGTGCCAGCAGACAGGGACAGGGTGACAATGAGCAGTTCTTC. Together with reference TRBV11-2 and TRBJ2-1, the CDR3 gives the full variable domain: EAGVAQSPRYKIIEKRQSVAFWCNPISGHATLYWYQQILGQGPKLLIQFQNNGVVDDSQLPKDRFSAERLKGVDSTLKIQPAKLEDSAVYLCASRQGQGDNEQFFGPGTRLTVL.

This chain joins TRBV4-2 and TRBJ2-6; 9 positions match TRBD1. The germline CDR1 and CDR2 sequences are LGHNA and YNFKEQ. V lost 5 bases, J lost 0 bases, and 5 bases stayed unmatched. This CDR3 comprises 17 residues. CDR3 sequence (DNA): TGTGCCAGCAGCTCCGGGACAGGGAACTCTGGGGCCAACGTCCTGACTTTC. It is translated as CASSSGTGNSGANVLTF.

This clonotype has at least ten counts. The CDR3 spells CSARGLAGRSSYNEQFF. The CDR3 DNA follows: TGCAGTGCTAGGGGACTAGCGGGGAGATCCTCCTACAATGAGCAGTTCTTC. The chain is built from TRBV20-1 and TRBJ2-1; 13 bases agree with TRBD2. CDR3 length equals 17 residues. Germline V gene data show CDR1 as DFQATT and CDR2 as SNEGSKA (reference sequence). Trimming at V came to 3 bases and at J to 0 bases, leaving 5 bases not matched to a gene.

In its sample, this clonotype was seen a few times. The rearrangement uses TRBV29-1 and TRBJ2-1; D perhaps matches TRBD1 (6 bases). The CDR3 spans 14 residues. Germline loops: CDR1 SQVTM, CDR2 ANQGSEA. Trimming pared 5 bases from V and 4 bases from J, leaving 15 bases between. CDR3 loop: CSVPGRGVYNEQFF. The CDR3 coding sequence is TGCAGCGTTCCGGGCAGGGGCGTGTACAATGAGCAGTTCTTC.

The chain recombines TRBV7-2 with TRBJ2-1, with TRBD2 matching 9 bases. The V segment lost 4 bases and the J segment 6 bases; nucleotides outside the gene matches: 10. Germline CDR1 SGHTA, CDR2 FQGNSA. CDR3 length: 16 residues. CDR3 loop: CASSWIPGRGGNEQFF. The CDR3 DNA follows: TGTGCCAGCAGCTGGATCCCGGGGCGGGGGGGCAATGAGCAGTTCTTC.

Here the CDR3 reads CSVDEGPNTEAFF. The CDR3, as DNA: TGCAGCGTTGATGAAGGGCCGAACACTGAAGCTTTCTTT. The chain carries TRBV29-1 and TRBJ1-1; no firm D call. The germline gives CDR1 SQVTM, CDR2 ANQGSEA. V dropped 3 bases and J dropped 1 base, with 9 bases sitting between them. The CDR3 covers 13 residues.

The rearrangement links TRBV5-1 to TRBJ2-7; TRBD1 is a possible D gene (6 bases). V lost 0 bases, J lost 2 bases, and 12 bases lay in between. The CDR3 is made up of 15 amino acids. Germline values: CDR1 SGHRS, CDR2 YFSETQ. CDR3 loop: CASSLGGPTAYEQYF. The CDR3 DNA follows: TGCGCCAGCAGCTTGGGGGGGCCCACCGCCTACGAGCAGTACTTC. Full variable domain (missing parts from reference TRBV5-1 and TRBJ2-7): KAGVTQTPRYLIKTRGQQVTLSCSPISGHRSVSWYQQTPGQGLQFLFEYFSETQRNKGNFPGRFSGRQFSNSRSEMNVSTLELGDSALYLCASSLGGPTAYEQYFGPGTRLTVT.

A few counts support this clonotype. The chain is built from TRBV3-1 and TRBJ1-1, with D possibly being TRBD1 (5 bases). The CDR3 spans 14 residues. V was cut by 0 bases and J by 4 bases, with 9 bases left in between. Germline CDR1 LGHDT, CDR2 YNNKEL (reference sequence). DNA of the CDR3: TGTGCCAGCAGCCAAGATCTTGGGGCCACTGAAGCTTTCTTT. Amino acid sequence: CASSQDLGATEAFF.

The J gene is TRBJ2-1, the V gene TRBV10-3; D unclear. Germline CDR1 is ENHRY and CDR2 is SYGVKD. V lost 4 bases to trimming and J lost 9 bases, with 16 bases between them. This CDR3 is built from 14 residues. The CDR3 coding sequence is TGTGCCATCAGTGTCACCGACGGGCAGGCTGAGCAGTTCTTC. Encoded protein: CAISVTDGQAEQFF.

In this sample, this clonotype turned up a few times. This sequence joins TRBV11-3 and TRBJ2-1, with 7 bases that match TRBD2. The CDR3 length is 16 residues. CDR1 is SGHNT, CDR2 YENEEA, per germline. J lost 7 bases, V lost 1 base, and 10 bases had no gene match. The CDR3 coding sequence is TGTGCCAGCAGCTTAGTCTCGGGGGGATCGGGGAATGAGCAGTTCTTC. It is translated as CASSLVSGGSGNEQFF.

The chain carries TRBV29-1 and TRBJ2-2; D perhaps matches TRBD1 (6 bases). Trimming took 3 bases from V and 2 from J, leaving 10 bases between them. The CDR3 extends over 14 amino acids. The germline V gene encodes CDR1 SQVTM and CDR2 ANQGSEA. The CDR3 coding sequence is TGCAGCGTTGATGAGGACAGTAACACCGGGGAGCTGTTTTTT. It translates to CSVDEDSNTGELFF.

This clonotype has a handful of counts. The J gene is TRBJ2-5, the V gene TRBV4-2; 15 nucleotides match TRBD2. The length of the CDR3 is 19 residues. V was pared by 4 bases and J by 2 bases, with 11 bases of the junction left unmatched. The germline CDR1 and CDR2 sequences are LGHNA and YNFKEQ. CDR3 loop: CASSPFRTSGGEGQETQYF. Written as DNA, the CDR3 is TGTGCCAGCAGCCCCTTTCGGACTAGCGGGGGGGAGGGGCAAGAGACCCAGTACTTC.

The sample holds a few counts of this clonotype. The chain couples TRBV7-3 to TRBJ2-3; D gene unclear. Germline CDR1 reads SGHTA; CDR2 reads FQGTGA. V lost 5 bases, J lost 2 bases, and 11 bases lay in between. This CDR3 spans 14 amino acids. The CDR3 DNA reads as TGTGCCAGCAGCCCAATCCACTCCACAGATACGCAGTATTTT. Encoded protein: CASSPIHSTDTQYF.